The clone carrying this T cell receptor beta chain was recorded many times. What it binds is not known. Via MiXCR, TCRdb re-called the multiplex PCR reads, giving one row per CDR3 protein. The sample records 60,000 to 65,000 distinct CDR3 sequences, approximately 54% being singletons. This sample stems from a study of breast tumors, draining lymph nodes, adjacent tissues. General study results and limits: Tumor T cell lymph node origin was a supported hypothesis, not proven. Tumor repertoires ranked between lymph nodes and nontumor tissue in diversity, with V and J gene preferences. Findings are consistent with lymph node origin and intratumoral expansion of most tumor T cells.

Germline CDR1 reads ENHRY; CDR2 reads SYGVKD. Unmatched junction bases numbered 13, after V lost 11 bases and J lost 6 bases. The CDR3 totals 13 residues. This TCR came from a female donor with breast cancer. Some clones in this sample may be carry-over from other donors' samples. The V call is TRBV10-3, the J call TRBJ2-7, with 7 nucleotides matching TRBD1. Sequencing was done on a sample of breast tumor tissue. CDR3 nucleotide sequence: TGTGCCGTCCGCTCGACAGGGTCATCCGAGCAGTACTTC. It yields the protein CAVRSTGSSEQYF.